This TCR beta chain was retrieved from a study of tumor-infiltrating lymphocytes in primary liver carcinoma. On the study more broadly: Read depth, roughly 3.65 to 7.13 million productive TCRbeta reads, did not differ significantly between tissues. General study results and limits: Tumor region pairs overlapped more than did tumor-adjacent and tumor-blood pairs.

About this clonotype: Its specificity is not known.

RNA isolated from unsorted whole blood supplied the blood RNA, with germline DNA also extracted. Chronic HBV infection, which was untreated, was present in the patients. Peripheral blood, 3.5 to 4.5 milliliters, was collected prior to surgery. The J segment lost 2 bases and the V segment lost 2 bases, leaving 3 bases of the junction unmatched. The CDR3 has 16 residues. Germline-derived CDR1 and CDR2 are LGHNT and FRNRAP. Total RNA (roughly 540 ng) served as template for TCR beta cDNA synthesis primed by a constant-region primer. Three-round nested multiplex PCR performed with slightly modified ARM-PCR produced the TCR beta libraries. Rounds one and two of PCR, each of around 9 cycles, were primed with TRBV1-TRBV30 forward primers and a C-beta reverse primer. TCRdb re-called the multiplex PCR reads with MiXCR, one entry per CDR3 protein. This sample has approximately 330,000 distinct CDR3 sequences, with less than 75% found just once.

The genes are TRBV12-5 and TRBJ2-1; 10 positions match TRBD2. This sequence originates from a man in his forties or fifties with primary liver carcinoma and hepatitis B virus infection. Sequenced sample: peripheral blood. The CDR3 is CASGLTAGGPYNEQFF. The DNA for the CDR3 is TGTGCTAGTGGTTTGACAGCGGGAGGGCCCTACAATGAGCAGTTCTTC.